The next 16 T cell receptor beta chains were all read from a single sample in a study of T cells in localized non-small cell lung cancer. Profiled with immunoSEQ multiplex PCR; TCRdb holds only in-frame clones, not every one. The sample holds 20,000 to 30,000 clones, about 80% seen once. The sequenced sample was PBMCs, obtained before any cancer treatment. The source of these receptors is a man aged 40 to 69 with stage II lung adenocarcinoma.

This chain links TRBV20-1 with TRBJ2-1, with D possibly being TRBD2 (5 bases). The CDR3 contains 10 residues. Germline V gene sequence: CDR1 DFQATT, CDR2 SNEGSKA (reference sequence). V shed 3 bases and J shed 12 bases, with 9 bases lying between them. In DNA form, the CDR3 reads TGCAGTGCTAGTAAGGCGGGGCAGTTCTTC. As protein: CSASKAGQFF.

This rearrangement joins TRBV7-8 to TRBJ2-5; D gene ambiguous. Between the trimmed V and J ends, which lost 6 bases and 6 bases, there was a span of 11 bases. This CDR3 comprises 12 residues. The germline CDR1 and CDR2 sequences are SGHVS and FQNEAQ. The CDR3 DNA follows: TGTGCCAGCAGACAACTCGAAAAGACCCAGTACTTC. Amino acid sequence: CASRQLEKTQYF.

This sequence joins TRBV11-3 and TRBJ2-5, with TRBD1 as a possible D gene (6 bases). CDR3 length equals 14 residues. The V end lost 6 bases, the J end lost 4 bases, and 15 bases lay between the germline ends. Germline loops: CDR1 SGHNT, CDR2 YENEEA. CDR3 protein: CASSSITGLETQYF. The CDR3 DNA reads TGTGCCAGCAGTTCTATAACAGGGTTAGAGACCCAGTACTTC.

CDR3 protein: CASSFDSDYGYTF. The CDR3, as DNA: TGCGCCAGCAGCTTTGACAGTGACTATGGCTACACCTTC. V and J are TRBV5-1 and TRBJ1-2, with D perhaps TRBD1 (5 bases). The CDR3 sequence is 13 residues long. V dropped 2 bases and J dropped 3 bases, with 8 bases sitting between them. Germline lookup yields CDR1 SGHRS and CDR2 YFSETQ. Full variable domain (remainder filled in from reference TRBV5-1 and TRBJ1-2): KAGVTQTPRYLIKTRGQQVTLSCSPISGHRSVSWYQQTPGQGLQFLFEYFSETQRNKGNFPGRFSGRQFSNSRSEMNVSTLELGDSALYLCASSFDSDYGYTFGSGTRLTVV.

The chain joins TRBV5-1 to TRBJ1-3; no clear D. V dropped 5 bases and J dropped 0 bases, with 6 bases sitting between them. CDR1 SGHRS and CDR2 YFSETQ come from the germline V gene. The CDR3 spans 13 residues. The CDR3 DNA follows: TGCGCCAGCAGGGGCACCTCTGGAAACACCATATATTTT. Translating gives CASRGTSGNTIYF.

This clone was observed once. V and J are TRBV7-9 and TRBJ2-1; 14 bases map to TRBD2. Germline V gene lookup returns CDR1 SEHNR and CDR2 FQNEAQ (reference sequence). J gave up 10 bases and V 3 bases, and 2 bases lay outside the gene matches. The CDR3 totals 14 residues. The DNA of the CDR3 is TGTGCCAGCAGCTTGGGACTAGCGGGAGTGGAGCAGTTCTTC. It translates to CASSLGLAGVEQFF.

CDR3 sequence: CASSSLTGGVNEQFF. The CDR3 nucleotides are TGTGCCAGCAGCTCCCTGACAGGGGGCGTGAATGAGCAGTTCTTC. This rearrangement joins TRBV11-3 to TRBJ2-1; TRBD1 matches 10 bases. The CDR3 is 15 amino acids. Per the germline V gene, CDR1 is SGHNT and CDR2 is YENEEA. Losses at the gene ends were 4 bases for V and 7 bases for J; bases not matched to a gene: 7.

This clone was counted once. The rearrangement links TRBV5-8 to TRBJ1-2, with no clear D. V was pared by 4 bases and J by 0 bases, with 7 bases between. This CDR3 region has 13 residues. CDR1 is SGHTS and CDR2 is YDEGEE in the germline V gene. As DNA, the CDR3 is TGTGCCAGCAGCATAGTACCTAACTATGGCTACACCTTC. Translated, it gives CASSIVPNYGYTF.

This rearrangement joins TRBV11-3 to TRBJ2-5; D is perhaps TRBD2 (5 bases). V lost 3 bases and J lost 7, with 15 bases in between. The CDR3 covers 14 residues. CDR1 SGHNT and CDR2 YENEEA come from the germline V gene. The CDR3 DNA reads TGTGCCAGCAGCTTGAGTAGGGCCGGGATGACCCAGTACTTC. This encodes CASSLSRAGMTQYF.

In its sample, this clone was seen once. V and J are TRBV28 and TRBJ1-2, with 10 bases aligning to TRBD1. Germline CDR1 MDHEN, CDR2 SYDVKM. The CDR3 extends over 16 amino acids. V shed 6 bases, J shed 6 bases, and the junction held 13 bases outside the gene matches. In DNA form, the CDR3 reads TGTGCCAGCAGGTACCCCCCGGGACAGGGGTTTGATGGCTACACCTTC. This sequence encodes CASRYPPGQGFDGYTF.

The chain combines TRBV18 with TRBJ2-1; TRBD1 is a possible D gene (6 bases). V was cut by 4 bases and J by 6 bases, with 10 bases left in between. The CDR3 is 13 amino acids. The germline V gene encodes CDR1 KGHSH and CDR2 LQKENI. Written as DNA, the CDR3 is TGTGCCAGCTCACTGAACAGGGCCAATGAGCAGTTCTTC. Translation gives CASSLNRANEQFF.

The rearrangement links TRBV9 to TRBJ2-5, with 8 bases aligning to TRBD2. The V gene's germline CDR1 is SGDLS and CDR2 YYNGEE. The CDR3 covers 16 residues. The ends lost 4 bases at V and 2 bases at J; junction bases unmatched: 10. The CDR3: CASSYGASGLQETQYF. CDR3 DNA sequence: TGTGCCAGCAGCTACGGGGCTAGCGGGCTGCAAGAGACCCAGTACTTC. Based on the CDR3 plus reference TRBV9 and TRBJ2-5, the full variable domain is DSGVTQTPKHLITATGQRVTLRCSPRSGDLSVYWYQQSLDQGLQFLIQYYNGEERAKGNILERFSAQQFPDLHSELNLSSLELGDSALYFCASSYGASGLQETQYFGPGTRLLVL.

This chain joins TRBV18 and TRBJ1-2, with 8 bases aligning to TRBD1. From germline, CDR1 is KGHSH and CDR2 LQKENI. CDR3 length: 14 residues. J gave up 7 bases and V 6 bases, and 10 bases lay outside the gene matches. The CDR3 sequence is CASSRQGPTIGYTF. The CDR3 nucleotides read TGTGCCAGCTCCCGACAGGGGCCCACTATTGGCTACACCTTC.

The chain has TRBV15 and TRBJ2-1, with 8 bases matching TRBD2. Germline values: CDR1 LNHNV, CDR2 YYDKDF (reference sequence). The CDR3 is 15 amino acids. Trimming took 9 bases from V and 5 from J; bases not matched to a gene: 12. CDR3 protein: CATRTGTAGDNEQFF. CDR3 DNA sequence: TGTGCCACTCGAACGGGCACAGCGGGGGACAATGAGCAGTTCTTC.

The chain joins TRBV7-2 to TRBJ2-3, with a tentative D call TRBD2 (5 bases). V shed 3 bases and J shed 6 bases, with 10 bases lying between them. The CDR3 totals 13 residues. The germline V gene has CDR1 SGHTA and CDR2 FQGNSA. The CDR3 nucleotides are TGTGCCAGCAGCTTCGGAGGCAGCGATACGCAGTATTTT. Translated, it gives CASSFGGSDTQYF.

The rearrangement links TRBV2 to TRBJ1-5, with a possible D match to TRBD1 (6 bases). The CDR3 runs to 16 residues. Deletions cut 10 bases from V and 0 bases from J, with 19 bases between. The V gene's germline CDR1 is SNHLY and CDR2 FYNNEI. CDR3 sequence (DNA): TGTGCCACCGCCGGGACAAATACTTATAGCAATCAGCCCCAGCATTTT. As protein: CATAGTNTYSNQPQHF.